These 15 T cell receptor beta chains were sequenced from one sample in a study of molecular identifiers for immune sequencing clone quantification. TCRdb reprocessed the PCR reads with MiXCR, giving one entry per CDR3 protein. Of roughly 630,000 distinct CDR3 sequences in the sample, around 25% were seen once. The sample consisted of naive CD8+ T cells from blood, with Jurkat cell RNA spiked in. Subset indicated: FACS-sorted CD8+CD4-CCR7+CD45RA+ naive T cells. The source is a human donor in good health. Some libraries in this study had Jurkat cell RNA spiked in.

This clonotype has at least ten counts. The J gene is TRBJ1-5, the V gene TRBV7-9; D perhaps matches TRBD1 (6 bases). This CDR3 contains 14 residues. Per the germline V gene, CDR1 is SEHNR and CDR2 is FQNEAQ (reference sequence). V dropped 5 bases and J dropped 7 bases, with 15 bases sitting between them. CDR3 nucleotide sequence: TGTGCCAGCAGCCCCTCGACAGGCGGCCAGCCCCAGCATTTT. The encoded protein is CASSPSTGGQPQHF.

For this clonotype: This sequence may be a read error, since a much larger clone differs from it by one base. The rearrangement links TRBV29-1 to TRBJ1-1; D remains ambiguous. Deletions cut 6 bases from V and 0 bases from J, with 11 bases between. CDR3 length equals 13 residues. Per germline, CDR1 SQVTM and CDR2 ANQGSEA. The CDR3 region has the DNA TGCAGCGTCGAGGCACGTTTGAACACTGAAGCTTTCTTT. It yields the protein CSVEARLNTEAFF.

Remarks on this clonotype: A junction end diverges from the germline sequence, so it may reflect a read error. The genes are TRBV28 and TRBJ2-7; TRBD2 agrees at 7 bases. CDR1 is MDHEN and CDR2 is SYDVKM in the germline V gene. There are 14 residues in the CDR3. DNA of the CDR3: TGTGCCGGCAGCCTAGCGGAGAGCTCCTACGAGCAGTACTTC. Its protein is CAGSLAESSYEQYF. Variable domain in full (rest from reference TRBV28 and TRBJ2-7): DVKVTQSSRYLVKRTGEKVFLECVQDMDHENMFWYRQDPGLGLRLIYFSYDVKMKEKGDIPEGYSVSREKKERFSLILESASTNQTSMYLCAGSLAESSYEQYFGPGTRLTVT.

As concerns this clonotype: A read error may explain this, as a much larger clone is one base away. Here the CDR3 DNA reads TGCGCCGGCAGCCAAGATCCGGGATTAAACACTGAAGCTTTCTTT. Protein product: CAGSQDPGLNTEAFF. The chain recombines TRBV4-1 with TRBJ1-1; D is uncertain. Germline CDR1 MGHRA, CDR2 YSYEKL. This CDR3 is built from 15 residues.

This clonotype was counted between two and nine times. The chain combines TRBV2 with TRBJ1-4; 10 bases fit TRBD1. V gave up 5 bases and J gave up 2 bases; unmatched junction bases: 11. CDR3 size: 18 residues. Germline-derived CDR1 and CDR2 are SNHLY and FYNNEI. For the CDR3, the DNA is TGTGCCAGCAGTCCCCCGGGACAGGGGTTGGGGACTAATGAAAAACTGTTTTTT. Translation: CASSPPGQGLGTNEKLFF. The full variable domain, completed using reference TRBV2 and TRBJ1-4, is EPEVTQTPSHQVTQMGQEVILRCVPISNHLYFYWYRQILGQKVEFLVSFYNNEISEKSEIFDDQFSVERPDGSNFTLKIRSTKLEDSAMYFCASSPPGQGLGTNEKLFFGSGTQLSVL.

This clonotype has a count of ten or more. The chain joins TRBV4-3 to TRBJ2-3, with 10 bases fitting TRBD2. CDR1 LGHNA and CDR2 YSLEER come from the germline V gene. The CDR3 is 17 residues long. V lost 0 bases to trimming and J lost 6 bases; unmatched junction nucleotides: 9. The chain's CDR3 is CASSQDSPAGGPDTQYF. The CDR3 nucleotides are TGCGCCAGCAGCCAAGATAGCCCAGCGGGGGGGCCGGATACGCAGTATTTT.

Details on this clonotype: A read error is possible here, since a much larger clone lies one base away. V gene TRBV7-9 combines with J gene TRBJ2-4, with 8 bases aligning to TRBD2. Germline assignment: CDR1 SEHNR and CDR2 FQNEAQ (reference sequence). After removal of 4 bases from V and 10 bases from J, the junction contained 9 bases not matched to a gene. The CDR3 has 14 residues. The CDR3, as DNA: TGTGCCAGCAGCTCGGACGGGGGGGCGAAGATTCAGTACTTC. Protein: CASSSDGGAKIQYF.

This clonotype was found many times. The rearrangement links TRBV7-9 to TRBJ2-3; 7 nucleotides match TRBD2. Trimming took 1 base from V and 2 from J; bases not matched to a gene: 6. Germline V lookup: CDR1 SEHNR, CDR2 FQNEAQ (reference sequence). This CDR3 has 16 amino acids. This CDR3 reads CASSLGKAGPTDTQYF. As DNA, the CDR3 is TGTGCCAGCAGCTTAGGGAAAGCGGGACCCACAGATACGCAGTATTTT.

In the case of this clonotype: A much more abundant neighbour one base away suggests this may be a read error. The rearrangement uses TRBV6-4 and TRBJ2-4, with TRBD1 identical over 12 bases. Germline loops: CDR1 MRHNA, CDR2 SNTAGT. CDR3 size: 17 residues. CDR3: CASYRDRGLGAINIQYF. DNA for the CDR3: TGTGCCAGCTACCGGGACAGGGGGCTAGGAGCCATAAACATTCAGTACTTC.

The chain carries TRBV4-3 and TRBJ1-6, with 7 positions matching TRBD1. Germline assignment: CDR1 LGHNA and CDR2 YSLEER. Trimming cost V 4 bases and J 8 bases; bases outside gene matches: 2. This CDR3 is 13 amino acids long. The CDR3 is CASSPTGYSPLHF. In DNA form, the CDR3 reads TGCGCCAGCAGCCCGACAGGGTATTCACCCCTCCACTTT.

The genes are TRBV30 and TRBJ1-3; D is unclear. The germline CDR1 and CDR2 sequences are GTSNPN and SVGIG (reference sequence). The CDR3 is made up of 14 amino acids. Trimming took 1 base from V and 2 from J, leaving 9 bases between them. CDR3 in amino acids: CAWSGTRAGNTIYF. CDR3 coding DNA: TGTGCCTGGAGTGGAACCCGCGCTGGAAACACCATATATTTT.

The CDR3 coding sequence is TGCGCCAGCAGCCAGAGCGGGAGTCGGACAGATACGCAGTATTTT. Translated: CASSQSGSRTDTQYF. The rearrangement links TRBV4-3 to TRBJ2-3; TRBD2 aligns across 8 bases. CDR1 LGHNA and CDR2 YSLEER come from the germline V gene. V was pared by 3 bases and J by 3 bases, with 5 bases of the junction left unmatched. This CDR3 has 15 residues.

This clonotype was recorded at least ten times. The chain combines TRBV27 with TRBJ1-1; D remains unclear. CDR3 size: 13 residues. Germline V gene data show CDR1 as MNHEY and CDR2 as SMNVEV (reference sequence). V was cut by 4 bases and J by 0 bases, with 6 bases left in between. For the CDR3, the DNA is TGTGCCAGCAGTTCGTTGATGAACACTGAAGCTTTCTTT. Translating gives CASSSLMNTEAFF.

In its sample, this clonotype was seen many times. The chain couples TRBV4-3 to TRBJ2-2; D is unclear. The CDR3 is made up of 15 amino acids. Trimming removed 0 bases from V and 0 bases from J, with 5 bases in between. From germline, CDR1 is LGHNA and CDR2 YSLEER. The CDR3 reads CASSQDKANTGELFF. DNA for the CDR3: TGCGCCAGCAGCCAAGATAAGGCGAACACCGGGGAGCTGTTTTTT.

This clonotype has only a few counts. The chain recombines TRBV6-2 or TRBV6-3 with TRBJ2-1, with D perhaps being TRBD1 or TRBD2 (5 bases each). The CDR3 sequence is 14 residues long. V lost 4 bases, J lost 2 bases, and 9 bases lay in between. Per germline, CDR1 MNHEY and CDR2 SVGEGT. The CDR3 coding sequence is TGTGCCAGCAGTTTATGGGACCCCTACAATGAGCAGTTCTTC. This translates into CASSLWDPYNEQFF.